A selection of T cell receptor beta chains follows, all from one sample in a study of blood T cell repertoires in COVID-19. TCRdb's table, derived via immunoSEQ multiplex PCR, lists solely in-frame clones and lacks some. The table records some 390,000 clones, 80% to 90% of them present only once. Sequencing was performed on PBMCs or T cells enriched from blood (not recorded which). The receptors were gathered from a man between 25 and 39 years old who had recovered from COVID-19. The CDR3 runs from the conserved cysteine through the conserved F or W. Fields, in order: CDR3 protein, CDR3 DNA, V gene, D gene, clone size, J gene. A D gene is named only where the DNA matches it firmly. Clone size is not always given. Where it is, it says once, few, many or a class for expanded clones.

CDR3aa: CSVQDRGNSPLHF
CDR3nt: TGCAGCGTTCAGGACAGGGGTAATTCACCCCTCCACTTT
v_gene: TRBV29-1
d_gene: TRBD1
abundance: .
j_gene: TRBJ1-6

CDR3aa: CATSDDGTGGVYGYTF
CDR3nt: TGTGCCACCAGTGACGACGGGACAGGGGGGGTTTATGGCTACACCTTC
v_gene: TRBV24-1
d_gene: TRBD1
abundance: few
j_gene: TRBJ1-2

CDR3aa: CASSTTSGRAPFF
CDR3nt: TGTGCCAGCAGTACGACTAGCGGGAGGGCCCCGTTCTTC
v_gene: TRBV27
d_gene: TRBD2
abundance: .
j_gene: TRBJ2-1

CDR3aa: CSVGQMNTEAFF
CDR3nt: TGCAGCGTAGGACAGATGAACACTGAAGCTTTCTTT
v_gene: TRBV29-1
d_gene: .
abundance: .
j_gene: TRBJ1-1

CDR3aa: CASSPGVAGVLNTGELFF
CDR3nt: TGTGCCAGTAGCCCCGGGGTAGCGGGAGTTTTGAACACCGGGGAGCTGTTTTTT
v_gene: TRBV19
d_gene: TRBD2
abundance: .
j_gene: TRBJ2-2

CDR3aa: CASSPPSLAGAWDTQYF
CDR3nt: TGTGCCAGCAGTCCACCGTCGCTAGCGGGAGCATGGGATACGCAGTATTTT
v_gene: TRBV28
d_gene: TRBD2
abundance: .
j_gene: TRBJ2-3

CDR3aa: CASSPQGRETQYF
CDR3nt: TGTGCCAGCTCACCTCAGGGAAGGGAGACCCAGTACTTC
v_gene: TRBV18
d_gene: .
abundance: once
j_gene: TRBJ2-5

CDR3aa: CASSTASGGGGYTF
CDR3nt: TGTGCCAGCAGCACGGCGTCAGGGGGCGGTGGCTACACCTTC
v_gene: TRBV5-6
d_gene: TRBD1
abundance: .
j_gene: TRBJ1-2

CDR3aa: CSGASGSYNEQFF
CDR3nt: TGCAGCGGGGCTAGCGGCTCCTACAATGAGCAGTTCTTC
v_gene: TRBV29-1
d_gene: TRBD2
abundance: few
j_gene: TRBJ2-1

CDR3aa: CASSQGGQYIQYF
CDR3nt: TGTGCCAGCAGCCAAGGAGGTCAGTACATTCAGTACTTC
v_gene: TRBV3-1/TRBV3-2
d_gene: .
abundance: .
j_gene: TRBJ2-4

CDR3aa: CASSRTQRTSGKGNEQFF
CDR3nt: TGTGCCAGCAGCCGAACTCAAAGGACTAGCGGTAAAGGCAATGAGCAGTTCTTC
v_gene: TRBV9
d_gene: TRBD2
abundance: .
j_gene: TRBJ2-1

CDR3aa: CASSRLGQAEKLFF
CDR3nt: TGTGCCAGCAGCCGGTTAGGACAGGCTGAAAAACTGTTTTTT
v_gene: TRBV7-9
d_gene: TRBD1
abundance: many
j_gene: TRBJ1-4

CDR3aa: CASSLGLGNSYEQYF
CDR3nt: TGTGCCAGTAGCCTGGGACTAGGGAACTCCTACGAGCAGTACTTC
v_gene: TRBV19
d_gene: TRBD2
abundance: .
j_gene: TRBJ2-7

CDR3aa: CASSLSGGYEQFF
CDR3nt: TGTGCCAGCAGTTTATCCGGAGGGTATGAGCAGTTCTTC
v_gene: TRBV28
d_gene: .
abundance: .
j_gene: TRBJ2-1

CDR3aa: CASSTGQGREQYF
CDR3nt: TGTGCCAGCAGTACGGGACAGGGGAGAGAGCAGTACTTC
v_gene: TRBV12-3/TRBV12-4
d_gene: TRBD1
abundance: .
j_gene: TRBJ2-7

CDR3aa: CASSPAGADTQYF
CDR3nt: TGTGCCAGCAGCCCAGCGGGAGCAGATACGCAGTATTTT
v_gene: TRBV7-6
d_gene: TRBD2
abundance: .
j_gene: TRBJ2-3

CDR3aa: CASSWGRETGELFF
CDR3nt: TGTGCCAGCAGCTGGGGGAGGGAGACCGGGGAGCTGTTTTTT
v_gene: TRBV28
d_gene: TRBD2
abundance: .
j_gene: TRBJ2-2

CDR3aa: CASSLAGTHGIVGNEQFF
CDR3nt: TGTGCCAGCAGCTTAGCAGGGACACACGGAATCGTGGGAAATGAGCAGTTCTTC
v_gene: TRBV11-1
d_gene: .
abundance: .
j_gene: TRBJ2-1

CDR3aa: CASSHFGSKANTGELFF
CDR3nt: TGTGCCAGCAGCCATTTCGGGTCAAAAGCAAACACCGGGGAGCTGTTTTTT
v_gene: TRBV14
d_gene: .
abundance: .
j_gene: TRBJ2-2

CDR3aa: CASSPGTSGSRNEQFF
CDR3nt: TGCGCCAGCAGCCCAGGGACTAGCGGGAGCAGGAATGAGCAGTTCTTC
v_gene: TRBV5-1
d_gene: TRBD2
abundance: .
j_gene: TRBJ2-1

CDR3aa: CASSKLAGDPHEQFF
CDR3nt: TGTGCCAGCAGCAAGCTAGCGGGAGACCCCCATGAGCAGTTCTTC
v_gene: TRBV9
d_gene: TRBD2
abundance: .
j_gene: TRBJ2-1

CDR3aa: CASTLGRRGTYEQYF
CDR3nt: TGTGCCAGCACCCTAGGGCGTCGGGGGACCTACGAGCAGTACTTC
v_gene: TRBV21-1
d_gene: .
abundance: .
j_gene: TRBJ2-7

CDR3aa: CAWSHSGQGGYTF
CDR3nt: TGTGCCTGGAGCCATTCGGGACAGGGGGGCTACACCTTC
v_gene: TRBV30
d_gene: TRBD1
abundance: few
j_gene: TRBJ1-2

CDR3aa: CASSLKQGIRSTTPLHF
CDR3nt: TGTGCCAGCAGCTTAAAACAGGGGATTCGCAGCACAACACCCCTCCACTTT
v_gene: TRBV5-4
d_gene: TRBD1
abundance: .
j_gene: TRBJ1-6

CDR3aa: CASSYSDSGNQPQHF
CDR3nt: TGTGCCAGCAGTTACTCAGACAGCGGCAATCAGCCCCAGCATTTT
v_gene: TRBV6-5
d_gene: .
abundance: .
j_gene: TRBJ1-5

CDR3aa: CASSSWGGGETEETQYF
CDR3nt: TGTGCCAGCAGCTCGTGGGGGGGCGGAGAAACCGAAGAGACCCAGTACTTC
v_gene: TRBV11-2
d_gene: .
abundance: .
j_gene: TRBJ2-5

CDR3aa: CASSWRPQGNTGELFF
CDR3nt: TGTGCCAGCAGCTGGCGGCCGCAGGGGAACACCGGGGAGCTGTTTTTT
v_gene: TRBV7-3
d_gene: .
abundance: .
j_gene: TRBJ2-2

CDR3aa: CASSIWGQGDEAFF
CDR3nt: TGTGCCAGTAGTATATGGGGACAGGGAGATGAAGCTTTCTTT
v_gene: TRBV19
d_gene: TRBD1
abundance: .
j_gene: TRBJ1-1

CDR3aa: CASSPTYPNTEAFF
CDR3nt: TGTGCCAGCAGCCCGACATACCCGAACACTGAAGCTTTCTTT
v_gene: TRBV3-1/TRBV3-2
d_gene: .
abundance: .
j_gene: TRBJ1-1

CDR3aa: CATSGNAGTYGYTF
CDR3nt: TGTGCCACCAGTGGCAACGCCGGGACTTATGGCTACACCTTC
v_gene: TRBV24-1
d_gene: .
abundance: .
j_gene: TRBJ1-2

CDR3aa: CASSPGQGAREQYF
CDR3nt: TGCGCCAGCAGCCCGGGACAGGGGGCTCGCGAGCAGTACTTC
v_gene: TRBV4-1
d_gene: TRBD1
abundance: .
j_gene: TRBJ2-7

CDR3aa: CASSVGQGAAGELFF
CDR3nt: TGTGCCAGTAGTGTAGGACAGGGGGCTGCCGGGGAGCTGTTTTTT
v_gene: TRBV19
d_gene: TRBD1
abundance: .
j_gene: TRBJ2-2

CDR3aa: CSARGQTQYF
CDR3nt: TGCAGCGCCCGAGGGCAGACCCAGTACTTC
v_gene: TRBV29-1
d_gene: .
abundance: once
j_gene: TRBJ2-5

CDR3aa: CASGAGRTYNEQFF
CDR3nt: TGTGCCAGTGGAGCCGGGAGGACCTACAATGAGCAGTTCTTC
v_gene: TRBV7-6
d_gene: TRBD2
abundance: .
j_gene: TRBJ2-1

CDR3aa: CATSDRLGTDTQYF
CDR3nt: TGTGCCACCAGTGACCGACTGGGCACAGATACGCAGTATTTT
v_gene: TRBV24-1
d_gene: .
abundance: .
j_gene: TRBJ2-3

CDR3aa: CASSLSGSRTGELFF
CDR3nt: TGTGCCAGCAGCCTTAGCGGGAGTAGAACCGGGGAGCTGTTTTTT
v_gene: TRBV28
d_gene: TRBD2
abundance: once
j_gene: TRBJ2-2

CDR3aa: CASSLGTASGEETQYF
CDR3nt: TGTGCCAGCAGCCTCGGGACTGCCTCCGGGGAAGAGACCCAGTACTTC
v_gene: TRBV7-7
d_gene: .
abundance: .
j_gene: TRBJ2-5

CDR3aa: CASSGQGADTQYF
CDR3nt: TGTGCCAGCAGTGGACAGGGGGCAGATACGCAGTATTTT
v_gene: TRBV2
d_gene: TRBD1
abundance: .
j_gene: TRBJ2-3

CDR3aa: CASSSLGTSGTRLETQYF
CDR3nt: TGTGCCAGCAGCTCCCTGGGGACTTCCGGGACTCGACTGGAGACCCAGTACTTC
v_gene: TRBV7-3
d_gene: .
abundance: .
j_gene: TRBJ2-5

CDR3aa: CASSLGGTSVSYEQYF
CDR3nt: TGTGCCAGCAGCTTAGGTGGTACTAGCGTCTCCTACGAGCAGTACTTC
v_gene: TRBV11-2
d_gene: TRBD2
abundance: .
j_gene: TRBJ2-7

CDR3aa: CASSFLDEELFF
CDR3nt: TGTGCCAGCAGCTTTCTGGATGAGGAACTGTTTTTT
v_gene: TRBV7-9
d_gene: .
abundance: .
j_gene: TRBJ1-4